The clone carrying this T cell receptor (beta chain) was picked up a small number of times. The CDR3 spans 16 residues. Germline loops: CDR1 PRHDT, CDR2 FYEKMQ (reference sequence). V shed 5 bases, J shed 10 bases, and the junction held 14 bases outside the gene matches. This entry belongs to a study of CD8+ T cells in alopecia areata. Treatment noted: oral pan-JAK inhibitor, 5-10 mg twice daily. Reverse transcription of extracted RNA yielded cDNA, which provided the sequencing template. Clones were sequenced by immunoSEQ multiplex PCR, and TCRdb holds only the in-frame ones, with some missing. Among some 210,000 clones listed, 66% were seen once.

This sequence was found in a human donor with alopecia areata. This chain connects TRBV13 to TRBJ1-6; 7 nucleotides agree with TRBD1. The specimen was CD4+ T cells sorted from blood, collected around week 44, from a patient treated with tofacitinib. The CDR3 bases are TGTGCCAGCAGCCCCGGGACAGCGCCGGGGGGATCACCCCTCCACTTT. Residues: CASSPGTAPGGSPLHF.